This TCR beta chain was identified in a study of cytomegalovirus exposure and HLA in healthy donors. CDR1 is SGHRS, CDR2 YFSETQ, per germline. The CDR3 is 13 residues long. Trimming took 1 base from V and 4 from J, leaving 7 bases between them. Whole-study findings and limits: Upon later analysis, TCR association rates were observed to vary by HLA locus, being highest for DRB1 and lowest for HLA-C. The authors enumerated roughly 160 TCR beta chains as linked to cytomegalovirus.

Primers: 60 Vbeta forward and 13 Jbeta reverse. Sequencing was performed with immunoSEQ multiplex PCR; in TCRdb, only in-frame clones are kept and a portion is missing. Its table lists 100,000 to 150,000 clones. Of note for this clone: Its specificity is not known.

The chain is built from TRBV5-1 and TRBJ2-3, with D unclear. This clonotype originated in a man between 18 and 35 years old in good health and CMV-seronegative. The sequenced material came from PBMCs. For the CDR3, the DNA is TGCGCCAGCAGCTTGAAAGAGCCAGATACGCAGTATTTT. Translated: CASSLKEPDTQYF.